Each of the 27 T cell receptor beta chains below was sequenced from the same sample in a study of shared clonotypes between healthy human individuals. Repertoires were generated with immunoSEQ multiplex PCR, while TCRdb's copy carries only in-frame clones and drops some. The data contain about 95,000 clones, roughly two thirds of them singletons. The sequenced sample consisted of memory CD8+ T cells sorted from blood. The subset is: CD45RO+ cells pooled with CCR7-negative TemRA cells. The receptors come from a man aged 25 to 45 in good health.

Concerning this clone itself: The same CDR3 arises from other DNA sequences in this sample as well. This chain uses TRBV6-4 with TRBJ2-2; D is ambiguous. Germline V lookup: CDR1 MRHNA, CDR2 SNTAGT. CDR3 length: 13 residues. The ends were cut back, 0 bases at V and 5 bases at J, with 4 bases in the middle. The DNA for the CDR3 is TGTGCCAGCAGTGACTCGGGTACCGGGGAGCTGTTTTTT. Translated: CASSDSGTGELFF.

A remark on this clone: An end of the junction differs from the germline gene, which may be a read error. This chain connects TRBV7-6 to TRBJ2-5; 10 positions match TRBD2. The CDR3 length is 16 residues. The germline V gene encodes CDR1 SGHVS and CDR2 FNYEAQ. CDR3 protein: CASSLAAGTSAPQQDF. The CDR3 nucleotides are TGTGCCAGCAGCTTAGCTGCCGGGACTAGCGCCCCCCAGCAAGACTTC.

The chain uses TRBV7-9 and TRBJ2-1; 8 bases are a match to TRBD2. The CDR3 sequence is 16 residues long. V lost 4 bases and J lost 6; bases outside the gene matches: 11. Germline V lookup: CDR1 SEHNR, CDR2 FQNEAQ (reference sequence). CDR3 sequence (DNA): TGTGCCAGCAGCTCGCAGACTAGCGAACAAGGCAATGAGCAGTTCTTC. Its protein is CASSSQTSEQGNEQFF.

This sequence joins TRBV7-2 and TRBJ2-7; TRBD2 matches at 8 bases. The V gene end was trimmed by 3 bases and the J gene end by 4 bases; junction bases not matched to a gene: 8. CDR1 and CDR2 from the germline V gene are SGHTA and FQGNSA. The CDR3 covers 15 residues. The CDR3 region is CASSFSSGSHYEQYF. The CDR3 DNA is TGTGCCAGCAGCTTCTCAAGCGGGAGCCATTACGAGCAGTACTTC.

The genes are TRBV7-6 and TRBJ2-1; D not certain. The V end was cut by 5 bases, the J end by 9 bases, with 8 bases between. The CDR3 covers 11 residues. The V gene's germline CDR1 is SGHVS and CDR2 FNYEAQ. The CDR3 spells CASSQLREQFF. The CDR3 DNA is TGTGCCAGCAGCCAACTTCGTGAGCAGTTCTTC.

The rearrangement joins TRBV11-2 to TRBJ2-7, with 7 bases lining up with TRBD2. Germline lookup yields CDR1 SGHAT and CDR2 FQNNGV. The CDR3 covers 16 residues. V dropped 4 bases and J dropped 4; count of bases not matched to a gene: 13. CDR3 sequence reads: CASSSIAGQDAYEQYF. In DNA, the CDR3 is TGTGCCAGCAGCTCGATAGCGGGTCAGGACGCATACGAGCAGTACTTC.

CDR3 residues: CASSQPPTAYEQYF. CDR3 nucleotide sequence: TGTGCCAGCAGCCAACCCCCGACCGCCTACGAGCAGTACTTC. The chain recombines TRBV14 with TRBJ2-7; D gene ambiguous. The length of the CDR3 is 14 residues. Germline V gene sequence: CDR1 SGHDN, CDR2 FVKESK. The ends were cut back, 2 bases at V and 2 bases at J, with 10 bases in the middle.

This clone was detected a few times. CDR3 sequence: CATTPRAYEQYF. DNA for the CDR3: TGTGCCACCACCCCCCGGGCGTACGAGCAGTACTTC. This chain joins TRBV28 and TRBJ2-7; no reliable D call. The germline V gene has CDR1 MDHEN and CDR2 SYDVKM. This CDR3 contains 12 residues. V lost 10 bases and J lost 4, with 14 bases in between.

J is TRBJ2-3 and V is TRBV7-9; no clear D. The CDR3 has 14 amino acids. Germline V lookup: CDR1 SEHNR, CDR2 FQNEAQ (reference sequence). V was shortened by 3 bases and J by 2 bases, with 9 bases between the two germline ends. The CDR3 coding sequence is TGTGCCAGCAGCTTCATTACTACCACAGATACGCAGTATTTT. Amino acid sequence: CASSFITTTDTQYF.

The chain has TRBV29-1 and TRBJ1-1, with D uncertain. Germline CDR1 is SQVTM and CDR2 is ANQGSEA. Deletions cut 6 bases from V and 5 bases from J, with 13 bases between. This CDR3 is built from 12 residues. DNA of the CDR3: TGCAGCGTGCACTACATGGGAACTGAAGCTTTCTTT. Protein: CSVHYMGTEAFF.

V is TRBV7-9 and J is TRBJ2-2, with TRBD1 matching over 7 bases. The V gene's germline CDR1 is SEHNR and CDR2 FQNEAQ (reference sequence). This CDR3 is 19 amino acids long. Trimming at V came to 4 bases and at J to 1 base, leaving 15 bases not matched to a gene. The CDR3 DNA reads as TGTGCCAGCAGCTCTAGTTACCAAGGGGGACAGAAGAACACCGGGGAGCTGTTTTTT. Encoded protein: CASSSSYQGGQKNTGELFF. The full variable domain, rest sourced from reference TRBV7-9 and TRBJ2-2, is DTGVSQNPRHKITKRGQNVTFRCDPISEHNRLYWYRQTLGQGPEFLTYFQNEAQLEKSRLLSDRFSAERPKGSFSTLEIQRTEQGDSAMYLCASSSSYQGGQKNTGELFFGEGSRLTVL.

This clone showed up just a few times. This rearrangement joins TRBV7-9 to TRBJ2-6; D call uncertain. CDR3 length: 17 amino acids. V lost 5 bases and J 0 bases, leaving 14 bases between the germline ends. CDR1 is SEHNR, CDR2 FQNEAQ, per germline (reference sequence). In nucleotides, the CDR3 is TGTGCCAGCAGCCCCGCGAACTCGGGCTCTGGGGCCAACGTCCTGACTTTC. This encodes CASSPANSGSGANVLTF.

The chain joins TRBV12-2 to TRBJ1-2; the D call in the table, TRBD1, was not verified against the DNA. TRBV12-2 is shown as a pseudogene. This CDR3 contains 18 residues. The CDR3 DNA reads as TGTGCAAGTCGCTTAGCCGGGACAGGGGGCCCCCCGGACTATGGCTACACCTTC. This codes for CASRLAGTGGPPDYGYTF.

The J gene is TRBJ1-4, the V gene TRBV10-3; D ambiguous. Germline CDR1 and CDR2: ENHRY and SYGVKD. The V gene lost 0 bases and the J gene lost 14 bases, with 16 bases spanning the gap. CDR3 size: 14 residues. The CDR3 loop reads CAISESSKESRLFF. In nucleotides, the CDR3 is TGTGCCATCAGTGAGTCGAGTAAAGAGTCTAGGCTGTTTTTT.

This rearrangement joins TRBV7-2 to TRBJ2-7; 7 nucleotides agree with TRBD2. The J segment lost 3 bases and the V segment lost 1 base, leaving 6 bases of the junction unmatched. The CDR3 runs 15 residues. The germline CDR1 and CDR2 sequences are SGHTA and FQGNSA. In DNA form, the CDR3 reads TGTGCCAGCAGCTTAGGGCGGGAGAGTCTCTACGAGCAGTACTTC. Amino acids: CASSLGRESLYEQYF. Looking up the rest from reference TRBV7-2 and TRBJ2-7 gives the full variable domain: GAGVSQSPSNKVTEKGKDVELRCDPISGHTALYWYRQSLGQGLEFLIYFQGNSAPDKSGLPSDRFSAERTGGSVSTLTIQRTQQEDSAVYLCASSLGRESLYEQYFGPGTRLTVT.

The chain combines TRBV27 with TRBJ2-1; 13 bases align to TRBD2. CDR1 and CDR2 (germline): MNHEY, SMNVEV (reference sequence). Unmatched junction bases numbered 11, after V lost 6 bases and J lost 0 bases. The CDR3 totals 19 residues. Written as DNA, the CDR3 is TGTGCCAGCAGCGAACCGGGACTAGCGGGACTGAGCTCCTACAATGAGCAGTTCTTC. Amino acids: CASSEPGLAGLSSYNEQFF.

The chain links TRBV18 to TRBJ2-7; 8 nucleotides match TRBD1. This CDR3 has 14 residues. With V trimmed by 0 bases and J by 3 bases, 1 base remained unmatched. The germline CDR1 and CDR2 sequences are KGHSH and LQKENI. The CDR3 here is CASSPPDRVYEQYF. The CDR3 region has the DNA TGTGCCAGCTCACCACCGGACAGGGTCTACGAGCAGTACTTC. Using reference TRBV18 and TRBJ2-7 for the parts outside the CDR3, the full variable domain is NAGVMQNPRHLVRRRGQEARLRCSPMKGHSHVYWYRQLPEEGLKFMVYLQKENIIDESGMPKERFSAEFPKEGPSILRIQQVVRGDSAAYFCASSPPDRVYEQYFGPGTRLTVT.

The chain recombines TRBV30 with TRBJ2-7; 7 nucleotides agree with TRBD1. With V trimmed by 2 bases and J by 3 bases, 4 bases remained unmatched. The germline V gene has CDR1 GTSNPN and CDR2 SVGIG (reference sequence). There are 13 residues in the CDR3. The CDR3 loop reads CAWSRDSFYEQYF. The CDR3 nucleotides read TGTGCCTGGAGTCGGGACAGCTTCTACGAGCAGTACTTC.

This clone was observed many times. This sequence joins TRBV7-3 and TRBJ2-3; 7 bases match TRBD2. This CDR3 region has 15 residues. J lost 1 base, V lost 3 bases, and 4 bases had no gene match. CDR1 and CDR2 from the germline V gene are SGHTA and FQGTGA. The CDR3: CASSFDSGGTDTQYF. CDR3 sequence (DNA): TGTGCCAGCAGCTTTGACAGCGGGGGCACAGATACGCAGTATTTT.

The V and J genes are TRBV13 and TRBJ2-1; TRBD1 matches at 10 bases. The length of the CDR3 is 15 residues. The junction had 9 bases not matched to a gene; V was cut back by 5 bases and J by 8 bases. CDR1 and CDR2 from the germline V gene are PRHDT and FYEKMQ (reference sequence). The CDR3 nucleotides read TGTGCCAGCAGCAACCGGGACAGGGGCGGACATGAGCAGTTCTTC. It specifies CASSNRDRGGHEQFF. The variable domain in full, with the rest retrieved from reference TRBV13 and TRBJ2-1, is AAGVIQSPRHLIKEKRETATLKCYPIPRHDTVYWYQQGPGQDPQFLISFYEKMQSDKGSIPDRFSAQQFSDYHSELNMSSLELGDSALYFCASSNRDRGGHEQFFGPGTRLTVL.

The rearrangement uses TRBV5-1 and TRBJ2-4; 7 positions match TRBD1. CDR1 is SGHRS and CDR2 is YFSETQ in the germline V gene. The J segment lost 6 bases and the V segment lost 4 bases, leaving 19 bases of the junction unmatched. CDR3 length: 18 residues. The CDR3 here is CASSLVLQGPRAPNIQYF. CDR3 in DNA: TGCGCCAGCAGCCTGGTGCTACAGGGGCCCCGGGCACCAAACATTCAGTACTTC.

This clone was recorded only once. The genes are TRBV5-1 and TRBJ2-7; TRBD2 aligns across 12 bases. The CDR3 has 16 residues. Germline V gene data show CDR1 as SGHRS and CDR2 as YFSETQ. With V trimmed by 5 bases and J by 9 bases, 15 bases remained unmatched. For the CDR3, the DNA is TGCGCCAGCAGTAACCTAGCGGGAGGGCCTGTAGATGTGCAGTACTTC. This sequence encodes CASSNLAGGPVDVQYF.

This clone was seen many times. The V gene is TRBV15, the J gene TRBJ2-3, with 9 positions matching TRBD1. Germline CDR1 LNHNV, CDR2 YYDKDF (reference sequence). The CDR3 has 15 amino acids. Germline trimming cut 6 bases from V and 3 bases from J; bases unmatched to any gene: 7. CDR3 nucleotides: TGTGCCACCAGGGGGCCCGGACAGGGGACAGATACGCAGTATTTT. Translation: CATRGPGQGTDTQYF.

This rearrangement joins TRBV28 to TRBJ1-5; no clear D gene. Germline V gene data show CDR1 as MDHEN and CDR2 as SYDVKM. V was shortened by 5 bases and J by 5 bases, with 22 bases between the two germline ends. The CDR3 is 17 residues long. The CDR3 protein is CASSHYLRFPGDQPQHF. The CDR3 nucleotides are TGTGCCAGCAGTCACTACCTTCGGTTTCCCGGTGATCAGCCCCAGCATTTT. Looking up the rest from reference TRBV28 and TRBJ1-5 gives the full variable domain: DVKVTQSSRYLVKRTGEKVFLECVQDMDHENMFWYRQDPGLGLRLIYFSYDVKMKEKGDIPEGYSVSREKKERFSLILESASTNQTSMYLCASSHYLRFPGDQPQHFGDGTRLSIL.

The chain couples TRBV5-1 to TRBJ2-3; D is unclear. Per germline, CDR1 SGHRS and CDR2 YFSETQ. The CDR3 covers 14 residues. Deletions cut 3 bases from V and 5 bases from J, with 13 bases between. CDR3 residues: CASSYLRPEDTQYF. The CDR3 DNA reads as TGCGCCAGCAGCTATTTGCGACCCGAAGATACGCAGTATTTT. The full variable domain, completed using reference TRBV5-1 and TRBJ2-3, is KAGVTQTPRYLIKTRGQQVTLSCSPISGHRSVSWYQQTPGQGLQFLFEYFSETQRNKGNFPGRFSGRQFSNSRSEMNVSTLELGDSALYLCASSYLRPEDTQYFGPGTRLTVL.

This sequence joins TRBV28 and TRBJ2-7; the D gene is possibly TRBD1 (5 bases). V lost 9 bases and J lost 3, with 12 bases in between. Germline CDR1 MDHEN, CDR2 SYDVKM. The CDR3 loop spans 12 amino acids. As DNA, the CDR3 is TGTGCCAGTGCTAGTGACAGCTACGAGCAGTACTTC. This encodes CASASDSYEQYF.

This clone was counted a few times. The rearrangement links TRBV7-9 to TRBJ2-1; no reliable D call. The length of the CDR3 is 12 residues. CDR1 and CDR2 (germline): SEHNR, FQNEAQ (reference sequence). Trimming removed 5 bases from V and 8 bases from J, with 10 bases in between. CDR3 bases: TGTGCCAGCAGCCCCGGTTTCTATGAGCAGTTCTTC. Protein product: CASSPGFYEQFF.